This T cell receptor (beta chain) comes out of a study of vaccination and CD4 T cells after COVID-19. Study observations and caveats: Looking at convalescent patients, a median around 84% of reactive clones were present only post-vaccination.

Treatment meaning: roughly 11-day PBMC culture with coronavirus spike peptide pools or control peptides (ViraFEST assay). First, ViraFEST expanded antigen-specific T cells with peptide pools, and next it sequenced the TCRs. The authors swapped half the medium for fresh IL-2 medium on days 3 and 7. On this clonotype: The antigen is undetermined.

CDR1 and CDR2 (germline): KGHDR, SFDVKD. The length of the CDR3 is 14 residues. J gave up 4 bases and V 6 bases, and 3 bases lay outside the gene matches. Cultured CD4+ T cell DNA was sequenced using the Oncomine TCR Beta short-read assay. MiXCR was run by TCRdb on the PCR reads, yielding one entry per CDR3 protein. Of 11,000 to 15,000 distinct CDR3 sequences detected, approximately 30% appear once; the ten largest clones hold 10% to 13%. The clonotype comes from a human donor who had recovered from COVID-19. The sequencing here drew on CD4+ T cells from blood, cultured in vitro, taken after SARS-CoV-2 vaccination. V and J are TRBV24-1 and TRBJ2-2, with 8 bases matching TRBD1. CDR3 DNA: TGTGCCACCAGTTACAGGGGGACCACCGGGGAGCTGTTTTTT. This sequence encodes CATSYRGTTGELFF.